Presented here are 10 T cell receptor beta chains from one specimen sequenced in a study of CD8 T cells in Susac syndrome. The RNA, about 0.5 to 1 ug, was put through reverse transcription using random hexamers. In TCRdb, the immunoSEQ multiplex PCR reads were re-called with MiXCR into one record per CDR3 protein. The sample lists under 150,000 distinct CDR3 sequences, around 94% occurring once. What was sequenced was CD4+ T cells from PBMCs. Receptors were obtained from a human donor with multiple sclerosis.

The V call is TRBV7-3, the J call TRBJ2-1; D is undetermined. The ends were cut back, 3 bases at V and 0 bases at J, with 9 bases in the middle. The CDR3 has 15 residues. CDR1 and CDR2 (germline): SGHTA, FQGTGA. CDR3 coding DNA: TGTGCCAGCAGCTTCCTTCGTGGCTCCTACAATGAGCAGTTCTTC. The encoded protein is CASSFLRGSYNEQFF.

The chain is built from TRBV5-1 and TRBJ2-7; 7 nucleotides agree with TRBD1. CDR1 SGHRS and CDR2 YFSETQ come from the germline V gene. With 0 bases clipped from V and 5 bases from J, the junction kept 11 bases outside the gene matches. This CDR3 comprises 16 residues. CDR3 loop: CASSLALTGKANEQYF. DNA of the CDR3: TGCGCCAGCAGCTTGGCCTTGACAGGGAAAGCGAACGAGCAGTACTTC.

This clonotype has just a few counts. V is TRBV7-3 and J is TRBJ1-1, with D maybe TRBD1 (5 bases). The V end was cut by 6 bases, the J end by 1 base, with 9 bases between. The CDR3 consists of 13 residues. CDR1 SGHTA and CDR2 FQGTGA come from the germline V gene. CDR3 DNA sequence: TGTGCCAGCAGTCAAGGACAGAACACTGAAGCTTTCTTT. Its protein product is CASSQGQNTEAFF.

CDR3 in DNA: TGTGCCAGCAGCCCCCGTAAACAGGGGGTAGACACCGGGGAGCTGTTTTTT. This translates into CASSPRKQGVDTGELFF. The V and J genes are TRBV7-2 and TRBJ2-2; 8 nucleotides align to TRBD1. V gave up 5 bases and J gave up 3 bases; unmatched junction bases: 11. This CDR3 has 17 amino acids. Germline V gene data show CDR1 as SGHTA and CDR2 as FQGNSA.

The chain recombines TRBV19 with TRBJ2-7; D not resolved. Germline V lookup: CDR1 LNHDA, CDR2 SQIVND (reference sequence). The CDR3 is 16 residues long. V was shortened by 3 bases and J by 2 bases, with 17 bases between the two germline ends. CDR3 residues: CASSINPRIPTYEQYF. DNA for the CDR3: TGTGCCAGTAGTATTAACCCTCGGATACCAACCTACGAGCAGTACTTC.

The chain links TRBV3-1 to TRBJ2-1, with D perhaps matching TRBD1 or TRBD2 (5 bases each). The germline CDR1 and CDR2 sequences are LGHDT and YNNKEL (reference sequence). The V and J ends lost 3 bases and 8 bases respectively, with 20 bases between them. The CDR3 is made up of 16 amino acids. The CDR3 reads CASSQYGSRGVDEQFF. The CDR3 nucleotides read TGTGCCAGCAGCCAGTACGGTAGTAGGGGAGTCGATGAGCAGTTCTTC.

The genes are TRBV29-1 and TRBJ1-1; TRBD1 might be the D (5 bases). Germline CDR1 SQVTM, CDR2 ANQGSEA. The CDR3 loop spans 13 amino acids. V lost 2 bases and J lost 0, with 7 bases in between. The CDR3 coding sequence is TGCAGCGTTGAATGGGGGTTGAACACTGAAGCTTTCTTT. Translated: CSVEWGLNTEAFF. The full variable domain, completed using reference TRBV29-1 and TRBJ1-1, is SAVISQKPSRDICQRGTSLTIQCQVDSQVTMMFWYRQQPGQSLTLIATANQGSEATYESGFVIDKFPISRPNLTFSTLTVSNMSPEDSSIYLCSVEWGLNTEAFFGQGTRLTVV.

This chain links TRBV6-6 with TRBJ1-2, with D unclear. The V and J ends lost 2 bases and 7 bases respectively, with 8 bases between them. Germline values: CDR1 MNHNY, CDR2 SVGAGI (reference sequence). There are 12 residues in the CDR3. CDR3 sequence reads: CASSYRESGYTF. CDR3 nucleotide sequence: TGTGCCAGCAGTTACAGGGAGAGTGGCTACACCTTC.

The rearrangement links TRBV18 to TRBJ1-2; a possible D gene is TRBD1 (6 bases). V was clipped by 0 bases and J by 8 bases, with 10 bases between them. The CDR3 has 13 residues. CDR1 is KGHSH and CDR2 is LQKENI in the germline V gene. CDR3 loop: CASSPPSRGGYTF. CDR3 in DNA: TGTGCCAGCTCACCACCGTCCAGGGGAGGCTACACCTTC.

V is TRBV20-1 and J is TRBJ1-6, with D possibly being TRBD1 (6 bases). CDR1 is DFQATT, CDR2 SNEGSKA, per germline (reference sequence). The V and J ends lost 6 bases and 0 bases respectively, with 15 bases between them. The CDR3 loop spans 16 amino acids. The DNA for the CDR3 is TGCAGTGCGATAGGAACAGGGAGCTCCTATAATTCACCCCTCCACTTT. This encodes CSAIGTGSSYNSPLHF.